The clone carrying this TCR beta chain was picked up one time. Its specificity is unknown. PCR amplification relied on 60 Vbeta primers (plus 13 Jbeta primers). Repertoires were generated with immunoSEQ multiplex PCR, while TCRdb's copy carries only in-frame clones and drops some. The table has about 120,000 clones, about four fifths seen once; the top ten hold just under 2.5%. The data belong to a study of cytomegalovirus exposure and HLA in healthy donors. The study's findings and limits: In a later analysis, donors in an Asian-associated ancestry cluster reportedly had fewer N-insertions in productive TCRs than the cohort mean.

CDR1 is SGHNT, CDR2 YENEEA, per germline. Trimming left V 8 bases short and J 8 bases short, with 12 bases between. The CDR3 totals 12 residues. Sequenced input: PBMCs. This receptor was obtained from a woman aged 18-29 years in good health and CMV-seronegative. The chain links TRBV11-3 to TRBJ1-4; D is ambiguous. The CDR3 loop is CASRFGWEKLFF. The CDR3 nucleotides are TGTGCCAGCCGGTTCGGGTGGGAAAAACTGTTTTTT.